The clone carrying this T cell receptor beta chain has only a few counts. The library targeted TCRbeta and was prepared with unique molecular identifiers. TCRdb ran MiXCR on the PCR reads and lists one entry per CDR3 protein. This table has some 400,000 distinct CDR3 sequences, roughly 22% appearing once. This sample is part of a study of T-cell reconstitution after alpha-beta-depleted transplantation in children. CDR3 size: 14 residues. From germline, CDR1 is SGDLS and CDR2 YYNGEE. Trimming cost V 0 bases and J 3 bases, with 10 bases left between them. The receptor comes from a human donor who donated a stem cell graft to a child with acute myeloid leukemia. The chain uses TRBV9 and TRBJ2-7; D not certain. The sample was PBMCs from the stem cell graft donor, taken from the stem cell graft. This CDR3 reads CASSVGPKSYEQYF. The CDR3 region has the DNA TGTGCCAGCAGCGTAGGCCCAAAGAGCTACGAGCAGTACTTC.